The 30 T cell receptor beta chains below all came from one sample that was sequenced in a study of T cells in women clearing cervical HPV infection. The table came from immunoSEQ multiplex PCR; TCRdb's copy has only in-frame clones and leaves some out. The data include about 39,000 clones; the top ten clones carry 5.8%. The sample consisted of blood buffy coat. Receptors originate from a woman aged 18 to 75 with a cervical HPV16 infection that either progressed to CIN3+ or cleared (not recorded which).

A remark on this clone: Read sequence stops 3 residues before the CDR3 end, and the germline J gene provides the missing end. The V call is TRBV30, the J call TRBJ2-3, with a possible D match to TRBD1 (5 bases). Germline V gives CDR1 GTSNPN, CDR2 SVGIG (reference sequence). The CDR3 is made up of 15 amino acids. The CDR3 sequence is CAWSGQGSGNQPQYF. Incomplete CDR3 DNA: TGTGCCTGGAGCGGGCAGGGATCTGGCAATCAGCCG.

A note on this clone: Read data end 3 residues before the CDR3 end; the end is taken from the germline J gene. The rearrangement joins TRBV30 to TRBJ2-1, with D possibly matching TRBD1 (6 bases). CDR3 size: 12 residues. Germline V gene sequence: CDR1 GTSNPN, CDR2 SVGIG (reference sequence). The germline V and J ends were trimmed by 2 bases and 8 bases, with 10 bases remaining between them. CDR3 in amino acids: CAWSIQGHEQFF. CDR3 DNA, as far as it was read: TGTGCCTGGAGTATACAGGGCCATGAG.

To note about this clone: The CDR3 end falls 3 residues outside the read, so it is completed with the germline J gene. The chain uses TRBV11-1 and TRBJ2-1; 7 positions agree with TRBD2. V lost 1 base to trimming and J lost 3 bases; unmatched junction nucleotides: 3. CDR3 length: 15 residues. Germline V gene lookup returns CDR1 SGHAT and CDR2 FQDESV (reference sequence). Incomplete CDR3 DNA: TGTGCCAGCAGCTTAGGCGGGACTAACTACAATGAG. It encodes CASSLGGTNYNE. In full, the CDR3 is CASSLGGTNYNEQFF.

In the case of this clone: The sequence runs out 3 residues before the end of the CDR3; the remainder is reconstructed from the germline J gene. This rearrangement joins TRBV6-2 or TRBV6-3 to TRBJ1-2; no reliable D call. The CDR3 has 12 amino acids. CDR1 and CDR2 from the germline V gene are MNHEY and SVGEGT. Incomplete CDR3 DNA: TGTGCCAGCAGCCAAAATAACAATGAC. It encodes CASSQNNND. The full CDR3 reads CASSQNNNDYTF.

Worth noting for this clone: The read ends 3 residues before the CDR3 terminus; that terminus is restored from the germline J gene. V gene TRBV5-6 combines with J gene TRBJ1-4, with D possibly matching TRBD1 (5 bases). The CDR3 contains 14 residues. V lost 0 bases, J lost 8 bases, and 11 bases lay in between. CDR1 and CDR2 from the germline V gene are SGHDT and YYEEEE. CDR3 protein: CASSLVGAREKLFF. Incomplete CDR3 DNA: TGTGCCAGCAGCTTGGTAGGGGCGAGAGAAAAA.

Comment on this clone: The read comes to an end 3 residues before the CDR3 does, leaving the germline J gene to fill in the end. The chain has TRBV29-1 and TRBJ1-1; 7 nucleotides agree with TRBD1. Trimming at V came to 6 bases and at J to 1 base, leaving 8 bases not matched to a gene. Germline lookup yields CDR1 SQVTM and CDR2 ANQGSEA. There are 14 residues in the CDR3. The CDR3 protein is CSVKGAVKNTEAFF. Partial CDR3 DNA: TGCAGCGTCAAGGGGGCGGTGAAGAACACTGAA.

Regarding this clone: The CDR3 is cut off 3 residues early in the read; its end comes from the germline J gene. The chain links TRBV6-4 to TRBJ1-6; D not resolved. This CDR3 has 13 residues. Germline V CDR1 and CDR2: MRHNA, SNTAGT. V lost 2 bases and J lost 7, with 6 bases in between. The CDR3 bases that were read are TGTGCCAGCAGTGACGACGGGAATTCACCC. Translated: CASSDDGNSP. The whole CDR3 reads CASSDDGNSPLHF.

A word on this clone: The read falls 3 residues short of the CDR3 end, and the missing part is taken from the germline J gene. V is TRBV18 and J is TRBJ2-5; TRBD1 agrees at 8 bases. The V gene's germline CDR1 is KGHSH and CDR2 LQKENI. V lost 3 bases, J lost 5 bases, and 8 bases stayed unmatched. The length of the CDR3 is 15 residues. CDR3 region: CASSPNQGASETQYF. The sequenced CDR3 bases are TGTGCCAGCTCACCTAATCAGGGGGCTTCGGAGACC.

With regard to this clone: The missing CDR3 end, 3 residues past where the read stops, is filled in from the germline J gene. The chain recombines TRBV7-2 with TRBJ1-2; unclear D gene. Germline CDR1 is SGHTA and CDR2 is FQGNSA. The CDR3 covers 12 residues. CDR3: CASSLVTSSYTF. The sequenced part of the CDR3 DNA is TGTGCCAGCAGCTTAGTGACTAGCAGC.

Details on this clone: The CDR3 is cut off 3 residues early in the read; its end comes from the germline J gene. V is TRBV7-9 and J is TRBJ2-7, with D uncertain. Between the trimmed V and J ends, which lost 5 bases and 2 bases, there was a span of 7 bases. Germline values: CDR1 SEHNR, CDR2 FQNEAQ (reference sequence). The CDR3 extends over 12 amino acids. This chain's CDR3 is CASSDTAYEQYF. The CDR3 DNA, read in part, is TGTGCCAGCAGCGACACAGCCTACGAG.

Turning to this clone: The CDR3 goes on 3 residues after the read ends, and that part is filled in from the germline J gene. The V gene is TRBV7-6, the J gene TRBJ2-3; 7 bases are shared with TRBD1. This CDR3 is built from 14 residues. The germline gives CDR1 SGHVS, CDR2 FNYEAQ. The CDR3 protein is CASSSSGGVETQYF. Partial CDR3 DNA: TGTGCCAGCAGCTCGTCAGGGGGTGTAGAGACG.

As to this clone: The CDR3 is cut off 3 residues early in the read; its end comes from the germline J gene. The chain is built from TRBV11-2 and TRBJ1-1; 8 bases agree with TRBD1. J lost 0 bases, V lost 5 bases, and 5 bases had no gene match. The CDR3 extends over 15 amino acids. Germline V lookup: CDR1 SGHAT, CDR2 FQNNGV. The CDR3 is CASSQGQGMNTEAFF. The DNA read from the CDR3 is TGTGCCAGCAGCCAAGGACAGGGCATGAACACTGAA.

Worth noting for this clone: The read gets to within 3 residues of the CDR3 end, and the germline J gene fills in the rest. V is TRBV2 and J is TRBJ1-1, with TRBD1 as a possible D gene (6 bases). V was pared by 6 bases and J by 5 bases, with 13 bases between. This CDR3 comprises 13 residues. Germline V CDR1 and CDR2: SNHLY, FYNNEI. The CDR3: CASRANRETEAFF. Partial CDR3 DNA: TGTGCCAGCAGGGCTAACAGGGAAACTGAA.

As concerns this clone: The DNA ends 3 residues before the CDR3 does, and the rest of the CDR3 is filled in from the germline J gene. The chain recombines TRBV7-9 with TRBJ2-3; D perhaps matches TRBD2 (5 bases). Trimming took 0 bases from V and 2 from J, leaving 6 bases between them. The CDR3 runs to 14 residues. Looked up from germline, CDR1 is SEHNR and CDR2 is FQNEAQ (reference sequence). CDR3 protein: CASSLAGDTDTQYF. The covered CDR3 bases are TGTGCCAGCAGCTTAGCCGGGGACACAGATACG.

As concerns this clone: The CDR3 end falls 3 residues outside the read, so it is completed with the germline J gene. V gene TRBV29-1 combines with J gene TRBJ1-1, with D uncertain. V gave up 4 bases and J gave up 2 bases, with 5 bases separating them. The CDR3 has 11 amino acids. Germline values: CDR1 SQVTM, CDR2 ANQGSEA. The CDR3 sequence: CSVALNTEAFF. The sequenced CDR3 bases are TGCAGCGTTGCACTAAACACTGAA.

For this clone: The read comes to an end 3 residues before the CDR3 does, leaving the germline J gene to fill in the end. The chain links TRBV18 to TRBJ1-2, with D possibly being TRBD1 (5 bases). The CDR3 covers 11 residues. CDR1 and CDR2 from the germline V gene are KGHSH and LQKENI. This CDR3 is CASSPGGGYTF. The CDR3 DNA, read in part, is TGTGCCAGCTCACCAGGGGGGGGG.

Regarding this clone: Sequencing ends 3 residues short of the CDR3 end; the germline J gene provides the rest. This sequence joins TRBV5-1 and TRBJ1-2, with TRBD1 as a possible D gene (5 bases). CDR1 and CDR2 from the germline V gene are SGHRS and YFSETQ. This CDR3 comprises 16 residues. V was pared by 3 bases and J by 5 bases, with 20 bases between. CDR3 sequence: CASSSSHGGSGYGYTF. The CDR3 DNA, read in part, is TGCGCCAGCAGCTCCAGCCACGGGGGATCTGGTTATGGC. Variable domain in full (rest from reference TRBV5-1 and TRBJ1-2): KAGVTQTPRYLIKTRGQQVTLSCSPISGHRSVSWYQQTPGQGLQFLFEYFSETQRNKGNFPGRFSGRQFSNSRSEMNVSTLELGDSALYLCASSSSHGGSGYGYTFGSGTRLTVV.

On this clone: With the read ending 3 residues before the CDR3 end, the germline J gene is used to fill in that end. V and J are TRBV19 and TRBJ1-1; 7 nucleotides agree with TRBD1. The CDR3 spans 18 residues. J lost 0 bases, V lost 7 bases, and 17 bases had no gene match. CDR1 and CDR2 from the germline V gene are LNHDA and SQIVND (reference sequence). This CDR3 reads CASTLGRVGTAMNTEAFF. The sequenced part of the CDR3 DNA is TGTGCCAGTACCCTCGGGAGGGTCGGGACAGCCATGAACACTGAA.

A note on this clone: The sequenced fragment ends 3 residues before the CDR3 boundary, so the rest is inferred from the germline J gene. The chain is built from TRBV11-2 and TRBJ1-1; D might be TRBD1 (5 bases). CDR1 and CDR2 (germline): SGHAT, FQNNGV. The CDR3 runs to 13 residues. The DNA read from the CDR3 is TGTGCCAGCAGCTACCGGGGACTTAAGGAA. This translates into CASSYRGLKE. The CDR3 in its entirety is CASSYRGLKEAFF.

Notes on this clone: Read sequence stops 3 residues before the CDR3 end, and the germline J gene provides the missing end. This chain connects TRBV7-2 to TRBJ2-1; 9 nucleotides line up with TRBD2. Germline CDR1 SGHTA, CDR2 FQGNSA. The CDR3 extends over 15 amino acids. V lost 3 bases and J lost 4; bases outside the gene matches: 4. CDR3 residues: CASSFWTSAYNEQFF. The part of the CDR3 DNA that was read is TGTGCCAGCAGCTTTTGGACTAGCGCGTACAATGAG.

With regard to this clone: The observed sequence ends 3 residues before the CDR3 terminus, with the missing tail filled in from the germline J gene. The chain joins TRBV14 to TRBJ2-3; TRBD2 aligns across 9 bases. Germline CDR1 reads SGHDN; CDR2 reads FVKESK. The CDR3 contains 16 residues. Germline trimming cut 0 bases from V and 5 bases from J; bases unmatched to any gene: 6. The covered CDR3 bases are TGTGCCAGCAGCCAAGATTTCGCACTAGCGGGAGATACG. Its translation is CASSQDFALAGDT. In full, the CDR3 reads CASSQDFALAGDTQYF.

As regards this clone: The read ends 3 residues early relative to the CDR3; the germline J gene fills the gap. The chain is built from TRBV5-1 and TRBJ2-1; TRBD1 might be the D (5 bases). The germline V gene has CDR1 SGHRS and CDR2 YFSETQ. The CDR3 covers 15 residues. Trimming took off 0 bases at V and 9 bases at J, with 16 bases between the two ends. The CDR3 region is CASSLDWGSSGEQFF. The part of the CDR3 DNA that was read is TGCGCCAGCAGCTTGGACTGGGGCAGTTCAGGTGAG.

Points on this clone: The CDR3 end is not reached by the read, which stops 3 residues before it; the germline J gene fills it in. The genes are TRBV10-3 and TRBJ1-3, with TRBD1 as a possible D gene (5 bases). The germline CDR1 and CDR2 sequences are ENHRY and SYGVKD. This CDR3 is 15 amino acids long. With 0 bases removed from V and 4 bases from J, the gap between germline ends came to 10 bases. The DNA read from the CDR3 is TGTGCCATCAGTGAGTCTTGGGGCAACGGAAACACC. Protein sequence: CAISESWGNGNT. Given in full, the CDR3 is CAISESWGNGNTIYF.

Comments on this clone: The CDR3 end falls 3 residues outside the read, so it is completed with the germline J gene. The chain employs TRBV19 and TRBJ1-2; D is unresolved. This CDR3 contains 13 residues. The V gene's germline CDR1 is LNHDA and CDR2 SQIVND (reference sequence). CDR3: CASALGELRDYTF. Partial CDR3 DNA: TGTGCCAGCGCTCTCGGGGAATTGAGAGAC.

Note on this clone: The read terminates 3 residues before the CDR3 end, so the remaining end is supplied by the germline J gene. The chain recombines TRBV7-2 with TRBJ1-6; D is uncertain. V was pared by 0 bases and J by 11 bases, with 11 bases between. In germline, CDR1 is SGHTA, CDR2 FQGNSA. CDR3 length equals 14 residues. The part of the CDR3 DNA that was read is TGTGCCAGCAGCTTAGCCGGGGATTTGCCACCC. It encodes CASSLAGDLPP. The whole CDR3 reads CASSLAGDLPPLHF.

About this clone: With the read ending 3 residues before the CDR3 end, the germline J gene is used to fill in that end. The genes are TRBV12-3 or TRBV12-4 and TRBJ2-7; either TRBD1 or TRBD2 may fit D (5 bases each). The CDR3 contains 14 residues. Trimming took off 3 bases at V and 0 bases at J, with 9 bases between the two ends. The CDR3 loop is CASSFAGSSYEQYF. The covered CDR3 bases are TGTGCCAGCAGTTTTGCAGGGAGCTCCTACGAG.

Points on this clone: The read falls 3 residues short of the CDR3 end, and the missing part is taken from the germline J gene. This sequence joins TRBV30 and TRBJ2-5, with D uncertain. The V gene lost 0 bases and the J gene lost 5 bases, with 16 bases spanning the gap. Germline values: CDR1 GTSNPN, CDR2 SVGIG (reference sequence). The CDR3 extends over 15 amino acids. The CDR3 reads CAWSVRVPVVETQYF. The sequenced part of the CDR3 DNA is TGTGCCTGGAGTGTAAGAGTTCCGGTCGTGGAGACC. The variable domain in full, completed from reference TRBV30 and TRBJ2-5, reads SQTIHQWPATLVQPVGSPLSLECTVEGTSNPNLYWYRQAAGRGLQLLFYSVGIGQISSEVPQNLSASRPQDRQFILSSKKLLLSDSGFYLCAWSVRVPVVETQYFGPGTRLLVL.

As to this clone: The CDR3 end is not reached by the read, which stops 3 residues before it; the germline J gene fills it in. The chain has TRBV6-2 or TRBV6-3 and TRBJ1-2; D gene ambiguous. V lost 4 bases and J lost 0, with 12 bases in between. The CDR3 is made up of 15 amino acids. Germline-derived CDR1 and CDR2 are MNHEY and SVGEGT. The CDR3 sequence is CASSLGPKTNYGYTF. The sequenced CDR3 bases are TGTGCCAGCAGTTTAGGGCCGAAGACTAACTATGGC.

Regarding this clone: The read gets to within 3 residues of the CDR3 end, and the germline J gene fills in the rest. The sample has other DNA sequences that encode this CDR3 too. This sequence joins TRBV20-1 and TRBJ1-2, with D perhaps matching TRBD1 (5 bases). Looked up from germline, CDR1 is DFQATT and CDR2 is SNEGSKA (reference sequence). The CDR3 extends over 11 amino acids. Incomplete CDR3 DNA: TGCAGTGCCGCAAGGGGTTTGGGC. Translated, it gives CSAARGLG. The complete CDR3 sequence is CSAARGLGYTF.

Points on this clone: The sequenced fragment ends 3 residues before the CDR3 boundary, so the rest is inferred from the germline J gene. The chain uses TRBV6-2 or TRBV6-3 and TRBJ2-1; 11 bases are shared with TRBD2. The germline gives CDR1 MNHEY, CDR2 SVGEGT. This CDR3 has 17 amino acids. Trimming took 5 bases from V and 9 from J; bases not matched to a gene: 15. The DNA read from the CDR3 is TGTGCCAGCAGTCCTTCGTTTAGCGGGAGGGTGGGAAGTGAG. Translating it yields CASSPSFSGRVGSE. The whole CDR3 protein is CASSPSFSGRVGSEQFF.